This is a list of T cell receptor beta chains from one sample in a study of monozygotic twins with inflammatory bowel disease. Reanalyzing the 5' RACE reads, TCRdb keeps one entry per CDR3 protein, without DNA. Found here are a few hundred thousand distinct CDR3 sequences; the top ten clones hold just over 2.5%. What was sequenced was blood. The receptor source for this set is a human donor with ulcerative colitis or Crohn's disease, or a healthy co-twin of an affected twin (not recorded which). Both conserved end residues are part of each CDR3.

CDR3aa | j_gene | v_gene
CASSYGTGTDTQYF | TRBJ2-3 | TRBV7-3
CASSRLDSRPANYGYTF | TRBJ1-2 | TRBV18
CASSSTGVSNYEKLFF | TRBJ1-4 | TRBV28
CASSSGPEGTEAFF | TRBJ1-1 | TRBV27
CSARDRNEQFF | TRBJ2-1 | TRBV20-1
CASSNTPTGEQFF | TRBJ2-1 | TRBV19
CASSDSPGQGNGYTF | TRBJ1-2 | TRBV6-4
CSASGSTSYGYTF | TRBJ1-2 | TRBV20-1
CASKRRGAGGIDEQFF | TRBJ2-1 | TRBV5-1
CASSLGWTGGARTGELFF | TRBJ2-2 | TRBV5-5
CASRAGGRNEQFF | TRBJ2-1 | TRBV5-1
CASSYGGTAHEQYF | TRBJ2-7 | TRBV6-6
CASSLIGGAYTGELFF | TRBJ2-2 | TRBV5-1
CASSTPAGEEGEQYF | TRBJ2-7 | TRBV28
CASSLGSGTEAFF | TRBJ1-1 | TRBV5-6
CASSLFSGGGFSEQFF | TRBJ2-1 | TRBV7-3
CASSRRGADEQFF | TRBJ2-1 | TRBV7-3
CASSSGQGMGNIQYF | TRBJ2-4 | TRBV5-4
CASSPDDVIYEQYF | TRBJ2-7 | TRBV28
CASSFESTGASYEQYF | TRBJ2-7 | TRBV5-5
CASSTARLSTDTQYF | TRBJ2-3 | TRBV11-2
CASSSYPADTQYF | TRBJ2-3 | TRBV7-9
CASSLGINSNQPQHF | TRBJ1-5 | TRBV5-1
CASSLSLAGEETQYF | TRBJ2-5 | TRBV5-1
CASMSGRRFSGANVLTF | TRBJ2-6 | TRBV28
CASSVADETQYF | TRBJ2-5 | TRBV7-9
CARPNNAQGCGTEAFF | TRBJ1-1 | TRBV6-1
CASALRAGSTDTQYF | TRBJ2-3 | TRBV12-5
CAISRAQRSDTEAFF | TRBJ1-1 | TRBV10-3
CASSLGTGVSSYNEQFF | TRBJ2-1 | TRBV7-2
CASSLTGTDRGTEAFF | TRBJ1-1 | TRBV7-3
CASSTPTGGPGGYTF | TRBJ1-2 | TRBV5-4
CAVMFAEGHEQYF | TRBJ2-7 | TRBV28
CASSDGTENTEAFF | TRBJ1-1 | TRBV6-4
CATGVTSGVGEQFF | TRBJ2-1 | TRBV7-2
CASNPQGTSGGDIQYF | TRBJ2-4 | TRBV5-1
CASSLGWSSYNEQFF | TRBJ2-1 | TRBV5-1
CATTKFGGYDQPQHF | TRBJ1-5 | TRBV6-2/TRBV6-3
CASRTLEGGPDTQYF | TRBJ2-3 | TRBV5-1
CSANRAGDSSETQYF | TRBJ2-5 | TRBV20-1
CASSQSPDRSSYEQYF | TRBJ2-7 | TRBV4-3
CASSQKTSSGFQETQYF | TRBJ2-5 | TRBV4-2